This T cell receptor (beta chain) was recorded in a study of blood T cells in healthy people across ages. A sample-barcoded 5' primer and a J-beta primer mix were used in a second PCR of roughly 7 to 11 cycles. TCRdb reprocessed the 5' RACE reads with MiXCR, giving one entry per CDR3 protein. The data show 1.5 million or so distinct CDR3 sequences, 42% seen once. CDR1 SGDLS and CDR2 YYNGEE come from the germline V gene. Trimming removed 0 bases from V and 4 bases from J; junction bases left unmatched: 3. The CDR3 runs 15 residues. The specimen was blood. This sequence joins TRBV9 and TRBJ2-3; 9 bases are shared with TRBD2. The receptor comes from a woman between 18 and 29 years old in good health. CDR3 nucleotide sequence: TGTGCCAGCAGCGTAGACGGCGGGGGGGCAGATACGCAGTATTTT. This sequence encodes CASSVDGGGADTQYF.